Presented here are 27 T cell receptor beta chains from one specimen sequenced in a study of spatial heterogeneity in lung cancer (dated by TCRdb to between 2018 and 2021). The library was obtained by 5' RACE. Instrument used: NextSeq 500. Using fastp trimming at Q25 and MiXCR clonotype assembly, TCRdb reanalyzed the public sequencing data and kept in-frame beta chains. Under each unique CDR3 protein, matching rows form one entry showing the most common genes and DNA. This sample comprises 1,500 or so distinct CDR3 sequences, about a sixth of them detected only once. The top ten clones comprise 12% to 15% of the sample. The research as a whole found: The number of expanded intratumoral alpha and beta TCRs correlated with the tumor nonsynonymous mutation count.

The antigens for these receptors are not known. What this sample's time point label stands for: sample taken at primary tumor resection. The sequencing used lung tumor tissue, collected at surgery. The source of these receptors is a male donor with early-stage non-small cell lung cancer.

This clonotype is medium-sized within its sample. The chain joins TRBV5-1 to TRBJ2-3, with D unresolved. The CDR3 has 12 residues. Trimming pared 6 bases from V and 5 bases from J, leaving 10 bases between. Germline V CDR1 and CDR2: SGHRS, YFSETQ. The CDR3 coding sequence is TGCGCCAGCATGATACACGAAGATACGCAGTATTTT. Translating gives CASMIHEDTQYF. Using reference TRBV5-1 and TRBJ2-3 for the parts outside the CDR3, the full variable domain is KAGVTQTPRYLIKTRGQQVTLSCSPISGHRSVSWYQQTPGQGLQFLFEYFSETQRNKGNFPGRFSGRQFSNSRSEMNVSTLELGDSALYLCASMIHEDTQYFGPGTRLTVL.

This clonotype is deemed medium-sized. The V and J genes are TRBV2 and TRBJ2-7; D is unresolved. The CDR3 spans 12 residues. V was cut by 8 bases and J by 2 bases, with 10 bases left in between. Germline V gene lookup returns CDR1 SNHLY and CDR2 FYNNEI. The CDR3 DNA follows: TGTGCCAGCTCAGGATTTACCTACGAGCAGTACTTC. Residues: CASSGFTYEQYF.

This rearrangement joins TRBV7-9 to TRBJ2-7; D possibly corresponds to TRBD2 (6 bases). Germline assignment: CDR1 SEHNR and CDR2 FQNEAQ (reference sequence). V shed 5 bases and J shed 6 bases, with 20 bases lying between them. The CDR3 is 15 residues long. As DNA, the CDR3 is TGTGCCAGCAGCACCTATTTGGGGGGTAACGGCGAGCAGTACTTC. Its protein product is CASSTYLGGNGEQYF.

This clonotype is labeled medium-sized (0.01 to 0.1%). This chain joins TRBV6-1 and TRBJ1-2; 10 bases align to TRBD1. This CDR3 has 16 residues. Germline V gives CDR1 MNHNS, CDR2 SASEGT. The junction had 9 bases not matched to a gene; V was cut back by 8 bases and J by 0 bases. The CDR3 protein is CASRTGTGVPNYGYTF. CDR3 nucleotide sequence: TGTGCCAGCCGTACCGGGACAGGGGTTCCTAACTATGGCTACACCTTC.

This clonotype is medium-sized (0.01 to 0.1%) within its sample. V is TRBV18 and J is TRBJ1-5; D is undetermined. This CDR3 has 13 residues. Trimming pared 4 bases from V and 5 bases from J, leaving 9 bases between. In germline, CDR1 is KGHSH, CDR2 LQKENI. CDR3 nucleotide sequence: TGTGCCAGCTCACGAGGGAACGATCAGCCCCAGCATTTT. Translating it yields CASSRGNDQPQHF. The variable domain in full, completed from reference TRBV18 and TRBJ1-5, reads NAGVMQNPRHLVRRRGQEARLRCSPMKGHSHVYWYRQLPEEGLKFMVYLQKENIIDESGMPKERFSAEFPKEGPSILRIQQVVRGDSAAYFCASSRGNDQPQHFGDGTRLSIL.

The chain couples TRBV12-5 to TRBJ1-1; 9 bases match TRBD1. Germline-derived CDR1 and CDR2 are LGHNT and FRNRAP. Trimming removed 2 bases from V and 1 base from J; junction bases left unmatched: 8. The CDR3 is made up of 17 amino acids. Here the CDR3 DNA reads TGTGCTAGTGGTTTGCCCATCACAGGGGGCGCGAACACTGAAGCTTTCTTT. As protein: CASGLPITGGANTEAFF.

The chain is built from TRBV18 and TRBJ1-1, with D possibly being TRBD1 (6 bases). Looked up from germline, CDR1 is KGHSH and CDR2 is LQKENI. CDR3 size: 15 residues. V lost 6 bases and J lost 5, with 19 bases in between. The CDR3 here is CASSPGQDRTTEAFF. As DNA, the CDR3 is TGTGCCAGCTCCCCGGGCCAAGACAGGACTACTGAAGCTTTCTTT. Full variable domain (missing parts from reference TRBV18 and TRBJ1-1): NAGVMQNPRHLVRRRGQEARLRCSPMKGHSHVYWYRQLPEEGLKFMVYLQKENIIDESGMPKERFSAEFPKEGPSILRIQQVVRGDSAAYFCASSPGQDRTTEAFFGQGTRLTVV.

By share, this clonotype counts as large. This chain uses TRBV9 with TRBJ2-7, with a weak D call TRBD1 (5 bases). The CDR3 sequence is 15 residues long. Germline loops: CDR1 SGDLS, CDR2 YYNGEE. Trimming removed 2 bases from V and 3 bases from J, with 15 bases in between. CDR3 nucleotide sequence: TGTGCCAGCAGCGTGGGGCTAGGACAAAACTACGAGCAGTACTTC. This encodes CASSVGLGQNYEQYF.

By sample fraction, this clonotype is medium-sized (0.01 to 0.1%). The chain has TRBV7-2 and TRBJ2-3; 9 positions match TRBD1. V lost 6 bases and J lost 6; bases outside the gene matches: 16. Germline CDR1 and CDR2: SGHTA and FQGNSA. The CDR3 is made up of 17 amino acids. CDR3 protein: CASRTGGSDIRGDTQYF. The CDR3 nucleotides read TGTGCCAGCAGGACAGGGGGTAGCGATATTAGGGGTGATACGCAGTATTTT.

This clonotype was detected only a few times. The V and J genes are TRBV6-2 or TRBV6-3 and TRBJ2-5, with D perhaps being TRBD1 or TRBD2 (5 bases each). This CDR3 comprises 14 residues. Germline CDR1 and CDR2: MNHEY and SVGEGT. Between the trimmed V and J ends, which lost 8 bases and 7 bases, there was a span of 20 bases. In nucleotides, the CDR3 is TGTGCCAGCCGGGGACCTACACCTGGGGGGACCCAGTACTTC. It is translated as CASRGPTPGGTQYF.

This chain uses TRBV29-1 with TRBJ1-1; TRBD1 might be the D (6 bases). CDR3 length equals 10 residues. Germline CDR1 and CDR2: SQVTM and ANQGSEA. The germline V and J ends were trimmed by 6 bases and 8 bases, with 10 bases remaining between them. The CDR3 protein is CSVSDREAFF. The CDR3 DNA reads as TGCAGCGTGTCCGACAGGGAAGCTTTCTTT.

This clonotype is categorized as large. V gene TRBV3-1 combines with J gene TRBJ1-2; D gene uncertain. CDR3 length equals 13 residues. Germline assignment: CDR1 LGHDT and CDR2 YNNKEL (reference sequence). The germline V and J ends were trimmed by 4 bases and 2 bases, with 8 bases remaining between them. The CDR3 here is CASSPSWNYGYTF. The CDR3 DNA is TGTGCCAGCAGCCCGTCATGGAACTATGGCTACACCTTC.

This clonotype qualifies as medium-sized. The chain's CDR3 is CASSVTPGTGSSGANVLTF. CDR3 nucleotide sequence: TGTGCCAGCAGCGTAACACCCGGGACAGGATCCTCTGGGGCCAACGTCCTGACTTTC. The gene calls are TRBV9 and TRBJ2-6, with 8 bases fitting TRBD1. The CDR3 is made up of 19 amino acids. V lost 1 base and J lost 0; bases outside the gene matches: 9. Germline V CDR1 and CDR2: SGDLS, YYNGEE.

By its share, this clonotype is medium-sized. This chain joins TRBV29-1 and TRBJ2-1, with unresolved D. Germline CDR1 reads SQVTM; CDR2 reads ANQGSEA. This CDR3 has 11 amino acids. V shed 4 bases and J shed 3 bases, with 4 bases lying between them. CDR3 in amino acids: CSVADYNEQFF. In DNA form, the CDR3 reads TGCAGCGTTGCCGACTACAATGAGCAGTTCTTC.

The chain carries TRBV6-6 and TRBJ1-2; D call uncertain. The germline V and J ends were trimmed by 7 bases and 11 bases, with 17 bases remaining between them. This CDR3 has 12 residues. The V gene's germline CDR1 is MNHNY and CDR2 SVGAGI (reference sequence). CDR3 residues: CASTQTLGRYTF. The CDR3 nucleotides read TGTGCCAGCACCCAAACTCTAGGGAGATACACCTTC.

The chain couples TRBV29-1 to TRBJ1-1, with D tentatively TRBD1 (5 bases). Trimming shortened V by 6 bases and J by 8 bases, and 16 bases separated the two germline ends. Germline assignment: CDR1 SQVTM and CDR2 ANQGSEA. This CDR3 is 12 amino acids long. CDR3 loop: CSVTVVGTEAFF. The CDR3 coding sequence is TGCAGCGTAACCGTTGTAGGGACGGAAGCTTTCTTT.

In its sample, this clonotype is medium-sized. V gene TRBV6-1 combines with J gene TRBJ1-5; D remains unclear. V was shortened by 8 bases and J by 3 bases, with 11 bases between the two germline ends. The V gene's germline CDR1 is MNHNS and CDR2 SASEGT. The CDR3 extends over 13 amino acids. The chain's CDR3 is CASLVGYNQPQHF. The CDR3 DNA follows: TGTGCCAGCTTGGTGGGCTACAATCAGCCCCAGCATTTT.

By frequency in the sample, this clonotype is medium-sized. The V gene is TRBV7-3, the J gene TRBJ2-3; D unclear. Trimming shortened V by 5 bases and J by 3 bases, and 12 bases separated the two germline ends. Germline V gene lookup returns CDR1 SGHTA and CDR2 FQGTGA. The CDR3 covers 14 residues. CDR3: CASSTGTVTDTQYF. The CDR3 nucleotides read TGTGCCAGCAGCACGGGCACAGTGACAGATACGCAGTATTTT. Variable domain in full (rest from reference TRBV7-3 and TRBJ2-3): GAGVSQTPSNKVTEKGKYVELRCDPISGHTALYWYRQSLGQGPEFLIYFQGTGAADDSGLPNDRFFAVRPEGSVSTLKIQRTERGDSAVYLCASSTGTVTDTQYFGPGTRLTVL.

By share, this clonotype counts as medium-sized. This rearrangement joins TRBV10-3 to TRBJ1-5; tentative D call: TRBD1 (5 bases). V lost 9 bases to trimming and J lost 0 bases, with 12 bases between them. This CDR3 has 14 residues. Germline loops: CDR1 ENHRY, CDR2 SYGVKD. CDR3 in amino acids: CAIGTGDSNQPQHF. The CDR3 DNA is TGTGCCATTGGGACGGGCGATAGCAATCAGCCCCAGCATTTT.

By its share, this clonotype is medium-sized. V and J are TRBV7-9 and TRBJ1-3, with D hard to call. This CDR3 region has 15 residues. Between the trimmed V and J ends, which lost 2 bases and 4 bases, there was a span of 12 bases. The germline V gene has CDR1 SEHNR and CDR2 FQNEAQ (reference sequence). The CDR3 nucleotides read TGTGCCAGCAGCTTATCCCAGACCTTAGGAAACACCATATATTTT. It specifies CASSLSQTLGNTIYF.

This clonotype was picked up a small number of times. The chain carries TRBV7-9 and TRBJ2-2; D gene ambiguous. Germline values: CDR1 SEHNR, CDR2 FQNEAQ (reference sequence). CDR3 length equals 14 residues. Trimming removed 8 bases at V and 0 bases at J, with 10 bases between. The CDR3 DNA is TGTGCCAGCGCTGGGAATCCGAACACCGGGGAGCTGTTTTTT. Residues: CASAGNPNTGELFF.

This chain uses TRBV5-1 with TRBJ2-2; D is uncertain. CDR3 length: 15 amino acids. Trimming removed 3 bases at V and 4 bases at J, with 13 bases between. CDR1 and CDR2 (germline): SGHRS, YFSETQ. CDR3 region: CASSSDRVGTGELFF. The CDR3 nucleotides read TGCGCCAGCAGCTCTGACCGAGTTGGCACCGGGGAGCTGTTTTTT.

In this sample, this clonotype is medium-sized (0.01 to 0.1%). V gene TRBV28 combines with J gene TRBJ1-1; no definite D call. The germline gives CDR1 MDHEN, CDR2 SYDVKM. The CDR3 is 14 residues long. Trimming left V 5 bases short and J 1 base short, with 11 bases between. In DNA, the CDR3 is TGTGCCAGCAGTCTGGCGCCGAAGAACACTGAAGCTTTCTTT. Translating gives CASSLAPKNTEAFF.

This clonotype rates as medium-sized. The chain joins TRBV27 to TRBJ2-1, with TRBD2 identical over 12 bases. Trimming cost V 3 bases and J 7 bases; bases outside gene matches: 4. This CDR3 has 15 amino acids. The germline V gene encodes CDR1 MNHEY and CDR2 SMNVEV (reference sequence). CDR3 amino acids: CASSFSLAGGNEQFF. The CDR3 DNA reads as TGTGCCAGCAGTTTCAGTCTAGCGGGGGGGAATGAGCAGTTCTTC.

By its share, this clonotype is medium-sized. V usage is TRBV24-1 and J usage is TRBJ2-1, with D tentatively TRBD2 (5 bases). Trimming cost V 3 bases and J 8 bases, with 16 bases left between them. The germline V gene encodes CDR1 KGHDR and CDR2 SFDVKD. The CDR3 is 15 residues long. CDR3 DNA: TGTGCCACCAGTGATGACAACGAGGGTATGGATGAGCAGTTCTTC. It is translated as CATSDDNEGMDEQFF.

This clonotype is judged large. The chain couples TRBV6-6 to TRBJ1-1; 10 bases are a match to TRBD1. The CDR3 runs 14 residues. Trimming cost V 4 bases and J 4 bases; bases outside gene matches: 3. The germline CDR1 and CDR2 sequences are MNHNY and SVGAGI (reference sequence). CDR3 DNA: TGTGCCAGCAGTTTGGACAGGGGGGGCACTGAAGCTTTCTTT. It codes for CASSLDRGGTEAFF.

On this clonotype: A much larger clone lies one base from this, so it may be a read error. The V and J genes are TRBV20-1 and TRBJ1-1, with 9 bases identical to TRBD1. The CDR3 runs 16 residues. Germline CDR1 is DFQATT and CDR2 is SNEGSKA (reference sequence). The ends lost 6 bases at V and 4 bases at J; junction bases unmatched: 15. CDR3 in amino acids: CSALSRDREKGTEAFF. The DNA of the CDR3 is TGCAGTGCCCTCAGCCGGGACAGGGAAAAGGGCACTGAAGCTTTCTTT.